The sequence of this TCR beta chain was determined in a study of blood T cell repertoires in COVID-19. Study-wide background: The cDNA or gDNA used as material had been derived from T cells, B-cell-depleted T cells, or PBMCs.

Only in-frame clones appear in the TCRdb table, and some are missing; sequencing was by immunoSEQ multiplex PCR. The data hold about 480,000 clones, with 85% to 90% observed a single time. Cohort placement rested on clinical history that participants reported themselves. Sequences were obtained from PBMCs or T cells enriched from blood (not recorded which). The clonotype originates from a woman in her 40s who had recovered from COVID-19.

The CDR3 sequence: CARSLYREVDQETQYF. In nucleotides, the CDR3 is TGTGCCAGAAGCTTGTATCGAGAAGTAGACCAAGAGACCCAGTACTTC. This chain links TRBV5-3 with TRBJ2-5; D ambiguous. TRBV5-3 is known as an ORF, though its function is uncertain. CDR3 length: 16 amino acids. Trimming took off 1 base at V and 0 bases at J, with 13 bases between the two ends.